This entry features one T cell receptor (beta chain) sequence. This sample is part of a study of blood T cell repertoires in COVID-19. Study-level background: Both acute and convalescent COVID-19 samples were obtained from the United States, Italy and Spain.

In the original workflow: Amplifying reference gene primers gave estimates of nucleated cell counts. Some clones are missing from TCRdb's copy, which holds only in-frame ones; the method was immunoSEQ multiplex PCR. The V and J calls and clone size were taken over from that table, and D and trimming were inferred from the DNA. Here the sample spans about 360,000 clones, roughly 77% being singletons. With V trimmed by 2 bases and J by 1 base, 9 bases remained unmatched. Per germline, CDR1 GTSNPN and CDR2 SVGIG (reference sequence). This CDR3 has 17 residues. This clonotype was sampled from a human donor with acute or convalescent COVID-19. The donor label of this sample is uncertain. V gene TRBV30 combines with J gene TRBJ1-1, with 11 positions matching TRBD1. Sequenced input: peripheral blood. CDR3 sequence (DNA): TGTGCCTGGAGTTTTACCGGGACAGGGGGTCGGAACACTGAAGCTTTCTTT. It codes for CAWSFTGTGGRNTEAFF. Drawing the rest from reference TRBV30 and TRBJ1-1, the complete variable domain is SQTIHQWPATLVQPVGSPLSLECTVEGTSNPNLYWYRQAAGRGLQLLFYSVGIGQISSEVPQNLSASRPQDRQFILSSKKLLLSDSGFYLCAWSFTGTGGRNTEAFFGQGTRLTVV.